The subject of this entry is one TCR beta chain. As yet, its antigen is unknown. This record belongs to a study of T cell responses to AZD1222 COVID-19 vaccine. CDR3 length equals 14 residues. The V gene lost 1 base and the J gene lost 2 bases, with 10 bases spanning the gap. CDR1 SGHDT and CDR2 YYEEEE come from the germline V gene. Measured with immunoSEQ multiplex PCR; TCRdb has only the in-frame clones, and not every one. The table shows about 86,000 clones, with almost 90% occurring only once. Regarding the study as a whole: With dominance at 160-218 and 743-854, vaccine-associated CD4 TCRs spanned spike. Spike-specific TCRs gained breadth and depth after people received two AZD1222 doses. Only a handful of AZD1222 recipients were seropositive at baseline.

This rearrangement joins TRBV5-6 to TRBJ2-7; the D is unclear. Sequencing was performed on peripheral blood, taken 28 days after the second AZD1222 dose. The TCR comes from an adult who received the AZD1222 COVID-19 vaccine. CDR3 protein: CASSLFAKTYEQYF. CDR3 coding DNA: TGTGCCAGCAGCTTGTTTGCTAAGACCTACGAGCAGTACTTC.